This T cell receptor (beta chain) stems from a study of blood T cell repertoires in COVID-19. Study context: Samples came from the United States, Italy and Spain, spanning acute and convalescent COVID-19.

Germline loops: CDR1 SGHRS, CDR2 YFSETQ. The CDR3 is 13 residues long. The V end lost 0 bases, the J end lost 8 bases, and 9 bases lay between the germline ends. The method was immunoSEQ multiplex PCR; TCRdb's version includes in-frame clones alone and lacks a portion of them. The profile shows about 60,000 clones, around 87% of them singletons. This chain connects TRBV5-1 to TRBJ1-5; TRBD1 might be the D (5 bases). Sequenced input: peripheral blood. This TCR was recovered from a man between 60 and 70 years old with active COVID-19. This chain's CDR3 is CASSLAGGEPQHF. The CDR3 nucleotides are TGCGCCAGCAGCTTGGCCGGGGGGGAGCCCCAGCATTTT. Combining the CDR3 with reference TRBV5-1 and TRBJ1-5 gives the whole variable domain KAGVTQTPRYLIKTRGQQVTLSCSPISGHRSVSWYQQTPGQGLQFLFEYFSETQRNKGNFPGRFSGRQFSNSRSEMNVSTLELGDSALYLCASSLAGGEPQHFGDGTRLSIL.